A single sample gave rise to the 29 T cell receptor beta chains below, sequenced in a study of OX40 agonist ivuxolimab in advanced cancers. Sequenced by immunoSEQ multiplex PCR; TCRdb stores in-frame clones only, minus some. The sample lists about 24,000 clones; more than 75% were seen once. Sequenced here: CD4+ or CD8+ T cells sorted from blood, sampled in a trial of the OX40 agonist ivuxolimab. The receptors stem from an adult with an advanced solid tumor such as melanoma, head and neck, liver or kidney cancer.

The chain employs TRBV6-1 and TRBJ1-6; D gene unclear. Between the trimmed V and J ends, which lost 2 bases and 17 bases, there was a span of 16 bases. The CDR3 extends over 13 amino acids. The germline V gene encodes CDR1 MNHNS and CDR2 SASEGT. CDR3 loop: CASSETPWEAVHF. The CDR3 DNA reads TGTGCCAGCAGTGAAACCCCCTGGGAGGCAGTCCACTTT.

The V and J genes are TRBV15 and TRBJ2-1; D may correspond to TRBD1 or TRBD2 (5 bases each). The CDR3 is 14 amino acids. The ends were cut back, 1 base at V and 7 bases at J, with 11 bases in the middle. The germline V gene encodes CDR1 LNHNV and CDR2 YYDKDF (reference sequence). CDR3 sequence reads: CATSRAREINEQFF. The CDR3 nucleotides read TGTGCCACCAGCAGAGCCAGGGAGATTAATGAGCAGTTCTTC.

The V call is TRBV4-3, the J call TRBJ2-7; D may be TRBD2 (7 bases). With 0 bases removed from V and 7 bases from J, the gap between germline ends came to 19 bases. The germline V gene has CDR1 LGHNA and CDR2 YSLEER. The CDR3 totals 16 residues. As DNA, the CDR3 is TGCGCCAGCAGCCAAGATTTATGGACAGCGCGGGGGGAGCAGTACTTC. This codes for CASSQDLWTARGEQYF.

The chain uses TRBV19 and TRBJ2-1, with 9 positions matching TRBD1. V shed 5 bases and J 3 bases; nucleotides not matched to a gene: 17. Germline CDR1 is LNHDA and CDR2 is SQIVND (reference sequence). CDR3 length: 19 amino acids. This CDR3 is CASSRPRQGGPGFYNEQFF. The CDR3 DNA follows: TGTGCCAGTAGTCGTCCTCGACAGGGGGGACCCGGCTTCTACAATGAGCAGTTCTTC.

The V gene is TRBV7-2, the J gene TRBJ2-7; 9 bases match TRBD1. V lost 6 bases to trimming and J lost 4 bases; unmatched junction nucleotides: 7. CDR1 is SGHTA and CDR2 is FQGNSA in the germline V gene. This CDR3 is 14 amino acids long. The CDR3 DNA reads as TGTGCCAGCAGACTACCGGGACAGGGATACGAGCAGTACTTC. Its translation is CASRLPGQGYEQYF.

This clone was counted a single time. This chain links TRBV5-5 with TRBJ2-7; D is undetermined. This CDR3 region has 13 residues. Trimming removed 0 bases at V and 6 bases at J, with 10 bases between. The germline V gene has CDR1 SGHKS and CDR2 YYEKEE (reference sequence). The CDR3 here is CASSLGLVPEQYF. CDR3 nucleotide sequence: TGTGCCAGCAGCTTGGGTTTAGTCCCCGAGCAGTACTTC.

The table lists this clone with a few counts. This chain connects TRBV30 to TRBJ2-2; D perhaps matches TRBD2 (6 bases). The CDR3 has 15 amino acids. V lost 7 bases and J lost 3, with 18 bases in between. Germline values: CDR1 GTSNPN, CDR2 SVGIG (reference sequence). CDR3 sequence (DNA): TGTGCCTTCCCAAGGGGAGGAGGATACACCGGGGAGCTGTTTTTT. It encodes CAFPRGGGYTGELFF.

This sequence joins TRBV9 and TRBJ2-7, with a weak D call TRBD1 (6 bases). CDR1 is SGDLS and CDR2 is YYNGEE in the germline V gene. This CDR3 has 14 amino acids. Trimming took 5 bases from V and 3 from J, leaving 15 bases between them. DNA for the CDR3: TGTGCCAGCAGTGTTACAGGGAAGGGCTACGAGCAGTACTTC. It codes for CASSVTGKGYEQYF.

The CDR3 is CASSDRAMNTEAFF. The DNA of the CDR3 is TGTGCCAGCAGCGACAGGGCCATGAACACTGAAGCTTTCTTT. This chain links TRBV6-6 with TRBJ1-1, with 7 bases aligning to TRBD1. This CDR3 comprises 14 residues. Germline CDR1 reads MNHNY; CDR2 reads SVGAGI (reference sequence). Germline trimming cut 6 bases from V and 0 bases from J; bases unmatched to any gene: 4.

The rearrangement joins TRBV25-1 to TRBJ2-7, with D maybe TRBD2 (5 bases). Trimming took 7 bases from V and 2 from J, leaving 12 bases between them. This CDR3 region has 13 residues. CDR1 is MGHDK and CDR2 is SYGVNS in the germline V gene. The CDR3 reads CASMRSGAYEQYF. In nucleotides, the CDR3 is TGTGCCAGCATGAGGTCCGGGGCCTACGAGCAGTACTTC.

This chain links TRBV7-9 with TRBJ1-6, with 7 bases identical to TRBD1. This CDR3 comprises 13 residues. Germline trimming cut 5 bases from V and 9 bases from J; bases unmatched to any gene: 4. CDR1 is SEHNR, CDR2 FQNEAQ, per germline (reference sequence). The CDR3 region has the DNA TGTGCCAGCAGCCCACAGGGGTTTTCACCCCTCCACTTT. This encodes CASSPQGFSPLHF.

The chain couples TRBV11-2 to TRBJ2-7; D uncertain. V lost 5 bases to trimming and J lost 3 bases, with 17 bases between them. The CDR3 length is 15 residues. Germline V gives CDR1 SGHAT, CDR2 FQNNGV. CDR3 bases: TGTGCCAGCAGCGAGGTATCAGAGCCCTTCTACGAGCAGTACTTC. Translating gives CASSEVSEPFYEQYF.

V gene TRBV4-3 combines with J gene TRBJ1-2; TRBD1 aligns across 7 bases. The CDR3 is made up of 14 amino acids. The V gene's germline CDR1 is LGHNA and CDR2 YSLEER. With V trimmed by 3 bases and J by 7 bases, 8 bases remained unmatched. The CDR3 nucleotides read TGCGCCAGCAGCCATGCAGGGGGGGAGGGTGGCTACACCTTC. This sequence encodes CASSHAGGEGGYTF.

In DNA, the CDR3 is TGTGCCAGCAGCGAACGGGGACCAGACGAGACCCAGTACTTC. The encoded protein is CASSERGPDETQYF. The rearrangement joins TRBV7-9 to TRBJ2-5; tentatively, D is TRBD1 or TRBD2 (5 bases each). CDR1 SEHNR and CDR2 FQNEAQ come from the germline V gene (reference sequence). V was trimmed by 5 bases and J by 5 bases, leaving 15 bases between them. There are 14 residues in the CDR3.

This clone was seen once. The rearrangement links TRBV27 to TRBJ1-2; a possible D gene is TRBD1 (6 bases). The CDR3 length is 14 residues. V lost 1 base to trimming and J lost 3 bases, with 9 bases between them. Looked up from germline, CDR1 is MNHEY and CDR2 is SMNVEV (reference sequence). In DNA, the CDR3 is TGTGCCAGCAGTTTATTGGCAGGGGACTATGGCTACACCTTC. Residues: CASSLLAGDYGYTF.

The chain couples TRBV7-9 to TRBJ1-2; TRBD1 matches 8 bases. Germline-derived CDR1 and CDR2 are SEHNR and FQNEAQ (reference sequence). V was clipped by 4 bases and J by 7 bases; unmatched bases: 5. The CDR3 covers 13 residues. The CDR3 here is CASSSETGAGYTF. The CDR3 DNA reads as TGTGCCAGCAGCTCCGAGACAGGGGCTGGCTACACCTTC. The whole variable domain, remainder taken from reference TRBV7-9 and TRBJ1-2, is DTGVSQNPRHKITKRGQNVTFRCDPISEHNRLYWYRQTLGQGPEFLTYFQNEAQLEKSRLLSDRFSAERPKGSFSTLEIQRTEQGDSAMYLCASSSETGAGYTFGSGTRLTVV.

The V and J genes are TRBV19 and TRBJ1-2, with D possibly being TRBD1 (6 bases). Trimming cost V 3 bases and J 4 bases, with 15 bases left between them. The CDR3 has 15 amino acids. Germline-derived CDR1 and CDR2 are LNHDA and SQIVND (reference sequence). DNA of the CDR3: TGTGCCAGTAGTATGGCCTCTGGGGGCGGCTATGGCTACACCTTC. It yields the protein CASSMASGGGYGYTF.

The J gene is TRBJ2-1, the V gene TRBV4-2; 11 positions match TRBD1. The CDR3 totals 15 residues. Looked up from germline, CDR1 is LGHNA and CDR2 is YNFKEQ. The J segment lost 7 bases and the V segment lost 3 bases, leaving 5 bases of the junction unmatched. CDR3 residues: CASSQSGTGGNEQFF. The CDR3 bases are TGTGCCAGCAGCCAGTCCGGGACAGGGGGAAATGAGCAGTTCTTC.

V gene TRBV12-5 combines with J gene TRBJ1-2; tentatively, D is TRBD1 (6 bases). Trimming pared 7 bases from V and 1 base from J, leaving 13 bases between. Germline CDR1 LGHNT, CDR2 FRNRAP. The CDR3 extends over 14 amino acids. The CDR3 region is CASATGQGNYGYTF. The CDR3 nucleotides read TGTGCTAGTGCCACAGGGCAGGGTAACTATGGCTACACCTTC.

By sample share, this clone is hyperexpanded. V usage is TRBV6-5 and J usage is TRBJ2-7; 8 bases map to TRBD2. The CDR3 runs 16 residues. CDR1 and CDR2 (germline): MNHEY, SVGAGI. Losses at the gene ends were 0 bases for V and 2 bases for J; bases not matched to a gene: 6. CDR3 nucleotides: TGTGCCAGCAGTTACTCGAGTAGCGGGGCCGCCTACGAGCAGTACTTC. Translating gives CASSYSSSGAAYEQYF.

The chain carries TRBV28 and TRBJ1-3, with D tentatively TRBD1 (6 bases). This CDR3 contains 18 residues. From germline, CDR1 is MDHEN and CDR2 SYDVKM. The V end lost 4 bases, the J end lost 1 base, and 20 bases lay between the germline ends. CDR3: CASSSTLGRQASGNTIYF. CDR3 in DNA: TGTGCCAGCAGTTCCACCCTCGGGAGACAGGCTTCTGGAAACACCATATATTTT.

The chain is built from TRBV5-6 and TRBJ1-1; maybe TRBD1 (5 bases). In germline, CDR1 is SGHDT, CDR2 YYEEEE. The CDR3 length is 15 residues. Trimming pared 4 bases from V and 1 base from J, leaving 14 bases between. The CDR3 region has the DNA TGTGCCAGCAGCACTCGGACACCTAAGAACACTGAAGCTTTCTTT. Translating gives CASSTRTPKNTEAFF.

DNA of the CDR3: TGTGCCAGCAGCCCCTCGCAATACGTCGGCTACGAGCAGTACTTC. Encoded protein: CASSPSQYVGYEQYF. V gene TRBV9 combines with J gene TRBJ2-5, with no clear D. The J call could be wrong; TRBJ2-7 is a better fit for the DNA end. Germline loops: CDR1 SGDLS, CDR2 YYNGEE. CDR3 length equals 15 residues.

The chain uses TRBV19 and TRBJ2-1; 12 bases are a match to TRBD1. The germline V gene encodes CDR1 LNHDA and CDR2 SQIVND (reference sequence). The trim removed 2 bases at V and 9 bases at J, leaving 8 bases unmatched. The length of the CDR3 is 16 residues. This CDR3 is CASSIPPGTGGSEQFF. DNA of the CDR3: TGTGCCAGTAGTATACCCCCCGGGACAGGGGGCAGTGAGCAGTTCTTC.

The chain links TRBV10-3 to TRBJ2-1, with 9 bases identical to TRBD2. CDR3 length: 16 amino acids. V lost 0 bases to trimming and J lost 7 bases; unmatched junction nucleotides: 7. From germline, CDR1 is ENHRY and CDR2 SYGVKD. CDR3 bases: TGTGCCATCAGTGAGTCACCGCTAGCGGGACGGAATGAGCAGTTCTTC. Amino acid sequence: CAISESPLAGRNEQFF.

Comment on this clone: A junction boundary mismatches the germline segment, possibly from a read error. The rearrangement links TRBV4-1 to TRBJ2-7, with D possibly matching TRBD2 (5 bases). The CDR3 has 17 residues. Germline lookup yields CDR1 MGHRA and CDR2 YSYEKL. The CDR3 sequence: CASSPQLRLASSHEQYF. The CDR3 DNA follows: TGCGCCAGCAGCCCTCAGTTGAGATTGGCTAGCTCCCACGAGCAGTACTTC.

This chain connects TRBV19 to TRBJ2-7; 14 bases match TRBD2. Germline CDR1 LNHDA, CDR2 SQIVND (reference sequence). This CDR3 has 17 amino acids. Trimming removed 5 bases from V and 3 bases from J; junction bases left unmatched: 9. The DNA for the CDR3 is TGTGCCAGTAGTGTGCCGGGACTAGCGGGAGCTAGCTACGAGCAGTACTTC. It is translated as CASSVPGLAGASYEQYF.

The rearrangement links TRBV29-1 to TRBJ2-5, with 8 bases fitting TRBD2. The V segment lost 3 bases and the J segment 1 base; nucleotides outside the gene matches: 7. Germline assignment: CDR1 SQVTM and CDR2 ANQGSEA. This CDR3 spans 15 amino acids. The CDR3: CSVDSAGGPQETQYF. In DNA form, the CDR3 reads TGCAGCGTTGACTCGGCGGGGGGCCCCCAAGAGACCCAGTACTTC.

The chain links TRBV29-1 to TRBJ2-3; 13 bases are a match to TRBD2. V shed 8 bases, J shed 6 bases, and the junction held 8 bases outside the gene matches. This CDR3 contains 14 residues. CDR1 SQVTM and CDR2 ANQGSEA come from the germline V gene. The CDR3: CSWGLAGSPDTQYF. CDR3 DNA sequence: TGCAGCTGGGGACTAGCGGGGTCCCCCGATACGCAGTATTTT.